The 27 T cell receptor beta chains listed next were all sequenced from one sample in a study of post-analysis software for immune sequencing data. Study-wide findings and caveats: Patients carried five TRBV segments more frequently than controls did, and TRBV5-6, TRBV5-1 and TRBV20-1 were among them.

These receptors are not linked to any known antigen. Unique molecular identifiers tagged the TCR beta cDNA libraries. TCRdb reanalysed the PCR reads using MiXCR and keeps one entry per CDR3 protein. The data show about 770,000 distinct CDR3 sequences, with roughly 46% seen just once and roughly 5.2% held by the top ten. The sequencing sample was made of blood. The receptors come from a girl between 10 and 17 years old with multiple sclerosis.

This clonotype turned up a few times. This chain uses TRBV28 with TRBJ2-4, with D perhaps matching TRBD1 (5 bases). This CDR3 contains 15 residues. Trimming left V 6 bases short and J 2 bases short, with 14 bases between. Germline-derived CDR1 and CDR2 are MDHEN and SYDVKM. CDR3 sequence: CASSQSGASKNIQYF. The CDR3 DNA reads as TGTGCCAGCAGCCAGAGTGGGGCCTCCAAAAACATTCAGTACTTC.

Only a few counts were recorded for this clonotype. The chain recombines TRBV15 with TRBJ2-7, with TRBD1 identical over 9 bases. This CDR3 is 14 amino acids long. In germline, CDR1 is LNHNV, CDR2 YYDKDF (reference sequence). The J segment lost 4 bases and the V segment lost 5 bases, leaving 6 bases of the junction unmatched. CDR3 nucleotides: TGTGCCACCAGCTTACAGGGGGCTCTATACGAGCAGTACTTC. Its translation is CATSLQGALYEQYF.

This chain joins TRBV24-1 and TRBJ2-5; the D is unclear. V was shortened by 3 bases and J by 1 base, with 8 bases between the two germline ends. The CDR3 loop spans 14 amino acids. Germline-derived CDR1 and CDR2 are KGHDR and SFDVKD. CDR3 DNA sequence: TGTGCCACCAGTGATGCAAGGCCCCAAGAGACCCAGTACTTC. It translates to CATSDARPQETQYF.

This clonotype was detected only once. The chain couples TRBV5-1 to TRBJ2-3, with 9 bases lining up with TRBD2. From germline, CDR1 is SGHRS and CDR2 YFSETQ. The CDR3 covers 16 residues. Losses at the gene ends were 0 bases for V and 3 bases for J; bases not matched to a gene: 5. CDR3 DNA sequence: TGCGCCAGCAGCTTGGGCTCTAGCGGGAAAACAGATACGCAGTATTTT. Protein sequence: CASSLGSSGKTDTQYF.

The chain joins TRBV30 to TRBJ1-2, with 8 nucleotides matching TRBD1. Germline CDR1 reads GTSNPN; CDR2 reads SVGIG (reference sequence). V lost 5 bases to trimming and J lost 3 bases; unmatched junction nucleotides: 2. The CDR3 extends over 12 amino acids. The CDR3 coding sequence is TGTGCCTGGGTACAGGGGGACTATGGCTACACCTTC. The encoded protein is CAWVQGDYGYTF.

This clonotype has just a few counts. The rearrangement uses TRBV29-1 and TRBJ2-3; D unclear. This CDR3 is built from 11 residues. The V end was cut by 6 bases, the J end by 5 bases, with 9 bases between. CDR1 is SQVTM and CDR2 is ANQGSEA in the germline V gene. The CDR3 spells CSVLLGDTQYF. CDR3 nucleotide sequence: TGCAGCGTCCTTTTGGGAGATACGCAGTATTTT.

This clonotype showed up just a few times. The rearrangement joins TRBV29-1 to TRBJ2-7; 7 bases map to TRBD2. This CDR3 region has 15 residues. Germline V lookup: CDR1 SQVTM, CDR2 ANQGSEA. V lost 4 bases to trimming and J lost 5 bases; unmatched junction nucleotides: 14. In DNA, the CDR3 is TGCAGCGTTGGCCTTACTAGCGAGAGCGTGAACGAGCAGTACTTC. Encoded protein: CSVGLTSESVNEQYF.

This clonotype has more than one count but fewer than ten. CDR3 coding DNA: TGCGCCAGCAGCTTCCAGGGAGGAACGTATGGCTACACCTTC. This translates into CASSFQGGTYGYTF. The V and J genes are TRBV5-1 and TRBJ1-2, with D maybe TRBD1 (5 bases). Germline CDR1 SGHRS, CDR2 YFSETQ. The length of the CDR3 is 14 residues. Trimming took off 2 bases at V and 5 bases at J, with 13 bases between the two ends.

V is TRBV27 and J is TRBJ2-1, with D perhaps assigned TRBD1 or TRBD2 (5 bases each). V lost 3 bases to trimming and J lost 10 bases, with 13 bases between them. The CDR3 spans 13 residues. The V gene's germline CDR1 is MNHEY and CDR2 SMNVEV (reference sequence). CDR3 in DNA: TGTGCCAGCAGTTTTTTGGGTCGGGGCGAGCAGTTCTTC. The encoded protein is CASSFLGRGEQFF.

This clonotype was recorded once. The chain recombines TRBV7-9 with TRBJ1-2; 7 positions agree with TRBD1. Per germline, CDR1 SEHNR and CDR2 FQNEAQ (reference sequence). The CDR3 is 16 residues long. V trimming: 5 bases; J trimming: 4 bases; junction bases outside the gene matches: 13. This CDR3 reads CASSPSKGALIYGYTF. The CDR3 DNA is TGTGCCAGCAGCCCGAGCAAGGGGGCGCTGATCTATGGCTACACCTTC.

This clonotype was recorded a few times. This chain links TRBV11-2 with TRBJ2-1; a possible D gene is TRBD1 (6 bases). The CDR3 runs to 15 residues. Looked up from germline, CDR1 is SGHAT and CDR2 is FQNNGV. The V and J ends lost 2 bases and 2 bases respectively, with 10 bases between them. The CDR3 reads CASSLYGQTYNEQFF. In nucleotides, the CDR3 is TGTGCCAGCAGCTTATATGGACAGACCTACAATGAGCAGTTCTTC.

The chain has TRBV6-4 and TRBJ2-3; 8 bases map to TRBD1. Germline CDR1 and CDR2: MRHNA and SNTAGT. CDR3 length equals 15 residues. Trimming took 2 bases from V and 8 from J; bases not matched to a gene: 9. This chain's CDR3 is CASSDQGATPTTQYF. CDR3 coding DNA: TGTGCCAGCAGTGACCAGGGGGCAACGCCTACTACGCAGTATTTT.

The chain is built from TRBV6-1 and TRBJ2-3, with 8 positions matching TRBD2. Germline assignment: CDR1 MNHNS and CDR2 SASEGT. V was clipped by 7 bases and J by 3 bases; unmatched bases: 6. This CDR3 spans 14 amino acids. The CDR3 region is CASMVSGRTDTQYF. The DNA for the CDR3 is TGTGCCAGCATGGTAAGCGGGAGAACAGATACGCAGTATTTT.

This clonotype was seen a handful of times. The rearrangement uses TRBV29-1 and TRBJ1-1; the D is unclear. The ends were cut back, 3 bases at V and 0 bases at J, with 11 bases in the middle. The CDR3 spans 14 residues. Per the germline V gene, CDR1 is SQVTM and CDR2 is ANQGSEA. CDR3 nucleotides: TGCAGCGTTGATTCGGAGGCCATGAACACTGAAGCTTTCTTT. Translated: CSVDSEAMNTEAFF.

The CDR3 protein is CASSPGRLDTQYF. DNA for the CDR3: TGTGCCAGCAGCCCGGGACGATTAGATACGCAGTATTTT. The chain employs TRBV11-2 and TRBJ2-3, with D perhaps assigned TRBD1 or TRBD2 (5 bases each). Per germline, CDR1 SGHAT and CDR2 FQNNGV. V shed 5 bases and J shed 5 bases, with 11 bases lying between them. The CDR3 is 13 residues long.

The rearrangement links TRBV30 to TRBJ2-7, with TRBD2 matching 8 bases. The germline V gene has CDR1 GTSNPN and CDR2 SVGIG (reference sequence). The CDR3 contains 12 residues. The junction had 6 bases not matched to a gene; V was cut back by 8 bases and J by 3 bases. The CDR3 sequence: CALNRGGYEQYF. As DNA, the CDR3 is TGTGCCCTTAATCGGGGGGGCTACGAGCAGTACTTC.

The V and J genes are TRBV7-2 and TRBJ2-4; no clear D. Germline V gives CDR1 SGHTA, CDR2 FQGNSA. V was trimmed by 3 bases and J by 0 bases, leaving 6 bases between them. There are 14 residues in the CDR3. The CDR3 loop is CASSFAVAKNIQYF. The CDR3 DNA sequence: TGTGCCAGCAGCTTTGCGGTAGCCAAAAACATTCAGTACTTC.

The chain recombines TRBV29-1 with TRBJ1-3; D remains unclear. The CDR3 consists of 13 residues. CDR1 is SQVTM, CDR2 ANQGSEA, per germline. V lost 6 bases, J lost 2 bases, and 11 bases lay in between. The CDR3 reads CSVAPRPGNTIYF. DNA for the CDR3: TGCAGCGTGGCCCCTCGACCTGGAAACACCATATATTTT.

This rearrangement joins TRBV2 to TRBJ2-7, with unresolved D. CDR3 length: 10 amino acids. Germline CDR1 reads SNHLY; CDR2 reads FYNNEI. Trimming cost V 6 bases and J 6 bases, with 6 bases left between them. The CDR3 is CASSIIEQYF. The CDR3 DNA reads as TGTGCCAGCAGCATTATCGAGCAGTACTTC.

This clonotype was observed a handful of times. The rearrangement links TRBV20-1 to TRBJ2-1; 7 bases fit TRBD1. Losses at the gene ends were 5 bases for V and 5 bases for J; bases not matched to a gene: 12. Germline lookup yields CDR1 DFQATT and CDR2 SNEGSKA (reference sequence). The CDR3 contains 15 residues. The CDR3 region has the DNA TGCAGTGCTGCCGTAGGGACAGCAATTAACAATGAGCAGTTCTTC. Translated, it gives CSAAVGTAINNEQFF.

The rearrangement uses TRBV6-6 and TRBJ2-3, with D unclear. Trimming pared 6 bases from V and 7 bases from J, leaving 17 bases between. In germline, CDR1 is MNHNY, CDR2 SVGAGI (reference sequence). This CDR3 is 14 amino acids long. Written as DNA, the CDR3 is TGTGCCAGCAGCCTCGAAGGTGGCAGCTATACGCAGTATTTT. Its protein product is CASSLEGGSYTQYF.

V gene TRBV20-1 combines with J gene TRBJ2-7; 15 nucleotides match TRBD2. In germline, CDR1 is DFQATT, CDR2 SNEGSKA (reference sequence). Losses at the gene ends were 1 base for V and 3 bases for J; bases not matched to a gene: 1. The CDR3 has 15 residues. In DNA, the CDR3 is TGCAGTGCTAGAGGGGGACTAGCGGGAGGCTACGAGCAGTACTTC. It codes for CSARGGLAGGYEQYF.

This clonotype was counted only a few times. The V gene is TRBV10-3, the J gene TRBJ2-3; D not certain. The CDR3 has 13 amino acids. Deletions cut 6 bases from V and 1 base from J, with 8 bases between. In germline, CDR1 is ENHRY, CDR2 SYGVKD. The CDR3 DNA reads TGTGCCATCAGGCAAGGAGGCACAGATACGCAGTATTTT. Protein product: CAIRQGGTDTQYF.

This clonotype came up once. The CDR3 DNA is TGTGCCAGCAGTACAGGGGCTAGTGGGGAGACCCAGTACTTC. It is translated as CASSTGASGETQYF. This chain links TRBV25-1 with TRBJ2-4, with 7 bases that match TRBD1. The end of the DNA fits TRBJ2-5 better, so the J call may be wrong. CDR1 and CDR2 from the germline V gene are MGHDK and SYGVNS. This CDR3 spans 14 amino acids.

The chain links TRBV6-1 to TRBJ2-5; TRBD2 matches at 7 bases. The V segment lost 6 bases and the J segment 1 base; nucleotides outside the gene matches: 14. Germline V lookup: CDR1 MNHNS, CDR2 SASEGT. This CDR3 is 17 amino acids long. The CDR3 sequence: CASRPRAAAGIQETQYF. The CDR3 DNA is TGTGCCAGCAGACCTAGGGCGGCAGCGGGAATCCAAGAGACCCAGTACTTC.

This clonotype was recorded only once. The CDR3 spells CASSLVLAGGPCEQYF. The CDR3, as DNA: TGTGCCAGCAGCTTAGTCCTAGCGGGAGGGCCGTGCGAGCAGTACTTC. The chain combines TRBV7-4 with TRBJ2-7, with 12 bases matching TRBD2. The CDR3 consists of 16 residues. V dropped 1 base and J dropped 6; count of bases not matched to a gene: 7. Germline-derived CDR1 and CDR2 are SGHVT and SQSDAQ.

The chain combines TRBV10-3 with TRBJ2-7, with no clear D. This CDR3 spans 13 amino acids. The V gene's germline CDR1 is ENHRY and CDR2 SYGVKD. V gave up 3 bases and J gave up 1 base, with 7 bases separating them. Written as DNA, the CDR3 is TGTGCCATCAGTGAAGGCACTTCCTACGAGCAGTACTTC. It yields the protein CAISEGTSYEQYF.